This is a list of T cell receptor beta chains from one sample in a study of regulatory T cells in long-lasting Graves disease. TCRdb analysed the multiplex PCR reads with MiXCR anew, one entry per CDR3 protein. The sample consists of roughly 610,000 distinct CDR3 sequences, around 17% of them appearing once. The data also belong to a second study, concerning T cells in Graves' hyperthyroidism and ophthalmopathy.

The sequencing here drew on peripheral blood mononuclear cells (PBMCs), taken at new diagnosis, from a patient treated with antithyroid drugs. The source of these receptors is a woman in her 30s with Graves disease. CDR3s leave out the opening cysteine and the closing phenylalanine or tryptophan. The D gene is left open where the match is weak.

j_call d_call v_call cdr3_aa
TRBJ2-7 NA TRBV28 ASSLNPLASVSYEQY
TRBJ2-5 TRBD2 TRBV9 ASSVSLAEETQY
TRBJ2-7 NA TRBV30 ACSRQLSYEQY
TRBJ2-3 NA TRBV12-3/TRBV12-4 ASAAGTDTQY
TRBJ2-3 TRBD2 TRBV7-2 ASSPGLAGGWA
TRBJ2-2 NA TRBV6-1 ASSPVGAGELF
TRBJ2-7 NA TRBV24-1 ATSDSGPGRNSYEQY
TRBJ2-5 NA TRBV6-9 ASSSRGALETQY
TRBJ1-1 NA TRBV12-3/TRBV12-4 ASSFYGNTEAF
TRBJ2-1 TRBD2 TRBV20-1 SARDLRREVSWEV
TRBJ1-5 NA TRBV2 ASSDDAGSNQPQH
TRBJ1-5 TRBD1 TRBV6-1 ASGGQLSNQPQH
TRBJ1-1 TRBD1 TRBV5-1 ASSLGTGENTEAF
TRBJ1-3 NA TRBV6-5 ASSYSARFPGNTIY
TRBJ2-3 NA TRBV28 ASSLGARGGPSDTQY
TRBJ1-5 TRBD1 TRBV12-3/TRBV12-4 ASSFKRGQGGKPQH
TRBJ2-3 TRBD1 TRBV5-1 ASSLQGATDTQY
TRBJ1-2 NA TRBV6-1 ASSASYNYGYT
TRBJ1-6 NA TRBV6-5 ASSFRINSPLH
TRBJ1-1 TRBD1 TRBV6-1 ASSKPGGTGVNTEAF
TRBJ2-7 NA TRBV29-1 SVAPGSNEQY
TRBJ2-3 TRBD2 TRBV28 ASLGGLGTSGSPDTQY